Below are 15 T cell receptor beta chains sequenced from a single sample in a study of T cell repertoires in cytomegalovirus infection. Their antigen targets remain unknown. Each CDR3 protein is one row after TCRdb ran MiXCR on the reads. Of a few hundred thousand distinct CDR3 sequences in the sample, around two fifths were seen once. The sequencing here drew on cultured PBMCs, taken from culture after CMV antigen stimulation. Receptors originate from a human donor in good health (CMV status not recorded). Some clones in this sample may be carry-over from other donors' samples.

In its sample, this clonotype was seen a few times. This chain connects TRBV2 to TRBJ1-2; 10 positions match TRBD1. This CDR3 contains 14 residues. V lost 4 bases, J lost 6 bases, and 5 bases stayed unmatched. Germline loops: CDR1 SNHLY, CDR2 FYNNEI. The CDR3 DNA follows: TGTGCCAGCAGTGGACAGGGGGCATGGGATGGCTACACCTTC. It is translated as CASSGQGAWDGYTF. The variable domain in full, completed from reference TRBV2 and TRBJ1-2, reads EPEVTQTPSHQVTQMGQEVILRCVPISNHLYFYWYRQILGQKVEFLVSFYNNEISEKSEIFDDQFSVERPDGSNFTLKIRSTKLEDSAMYFCASSGQGAWDGYTFGSGTRLTVV.

The V call is TRBV15, the J call TRBJ2-1; D might be TRBD1 (6 bases). Germline V gene data show CDR1 as LNHNV and CDR2 as YYDKDF (reference sequence). The CDR3 runs to 15 residues. Trimming shortened V by 0 bases and J by 6 bases, and 12 bases separated the two germline ends. The CDR3 loop reads CATSRDATGSNEQFF. The CDR3 nucleotides read TGTGCCACCAGCAGAGACGCCACAGGGAGCAATGAGCAGTTCTTC. Full variable domain (outside the CDR3, taken from reference TRBV15 and TRBJ2-1): DAMVIQNPRYQVTQFGKPVTLSCSQTLNHNVMYWYQQKSSQAPKLLFHYYDKDFNNEADTPDNFQSRRPNTSFCFLDIRSPGLGDTAMYLCATSRDATGSNEQFFGPGTRLTVL.

This clonotype was recorded a few times. The V call is TRBV7-2, the J call TRBJ1-2; 9 bases line up with TRBD1. The V and J ends lost 4 bases and 7 bases, in that order; junction bases with no gene match: 7. This CDR3 comprises 14 residues. CDR1 and CDR2 (germline): SGHTA, FQGNSA. The CDR3 region is CASSSRGTGSGYTF. In nucleotides, the CDR3 is TGTGCCAGCAGCTCCCGAGGGACAGGGAGTGGCTACACCTTC.

The V gene is TRBV12-3 or TRBV12-4, the J gene TRBJ2-3, with TRBD1 identical over 7 bases. The ends lost 3 bases at V and 1 base at J; junction bases unmatched: 7. This CDR3 spans 16 amino acids. Here the CDR3 DNA reads TGTGCCAGCAGTTTCGTCCCGGGACAGCGCACAGATACGCAGTATTTT. As protein: CASSFVPGQRTDTQYF.

V and J are TRBV12-3 or TRBV12-4 and TRBJ2-7; D tentatively fits TRBD1 or TRBD2 (5 bases each). Trimming shortened V by 3 bases and J by 0 bases, and 12 bases separated the two germline ends. CDR3 size: 15 residues. In DNA, the CDR3 is TGTGCCAGCAGTTTGGGGGTTGTAGGCTCCTACGAGCAGTACTTC. Residues: CASSLGVVGSYEQYF.

This chain links TRBV5-1 with TRBJ2-7, with 8 bases lining up with TRBD2. From germline, CDR1 is SGHRS and CDR2 YFSETQ. Trimming removed 4 bases from V and 3 bases from J; junction bases left unmatched: 9. The CDR3 consists of 15 residues. DNA of the CDR3: TGCGCCAGCAGCATAGTAGCGGGGCCGGGCTACGAGCAGTACTTC. Its translation is CASSIVAGPGYEQYF.

The table lists this clonotype with many counts. The V call is TRBV7-2, the J call TRBJ2-7; the D is unclear. V shed 4 bases and J shed 0 bases, with 13 bases lying between them. The CDR3 is made up of 15 amino acids. Germline CDR1 SGHTA, CDR2 FQGNSA. In DNA form, the CDR3 reads TGTGCCAGCAGCTCTGGGGTCCAGAGCTCCTACGAGCAGTACTTC. It is translated as CASSSGVQSSYEQYF.

This rearrangement joins TRBV27 to TRBJ2-2, with 7 bases lining up with TRBD1. This CDR3 is built from 15 residues. Losses at the gene ends were 7 bases for V and 0 bases for J; bases not matched to a gene: 5. Per the germline V gene, CDR1 is MNHEY and CDR2 is SMNVEV (reference sequence). This CDR3 is CASNPGTANTGELFF. CDR3 in DNA: TGTGCCAGCAATCCCGGGACAGCGAACACCGGGGAGCTGTTTTTT.

The chain recombines TRBV20-1 with TRBJ1-4; tentatively, D is TRBD1 (5 bases). CDR1 and CDR2 from the germline V gene are DFQATT and SNEGSKA (reference sequence). V was shortened by 1 base and J by 6 bases, with 9 bases between the two germline ends. This CDR3 is built from 13 residues. The DNA for the CDR3 is TGCAGTGCTAGAGCAGGGTTCGATGAAAAACTGTTTTTT. Its translation is CSARAGFDEKLFF.

The V call is TRBV14, the J call TRBJ2-7; 8 positions agree with TRBD1. The J segment lost 2 bases and the V segment lost 0 bases, leaving 6 bases of the junction unmatched. The CDR3 is 16 amino acids. CDR1 is SGHDN, CDR2 FVKESK, per germline. The CDR3 DNA follows: TGTGCCAGCAGCCAAGAGGGTGGGACAGGCCCCTACGAGCAGTACTTC. This encodes CASSQEGGTGPYEQYF.

The V and J genes are TRBV5-4 and TRBJ1-5; TRBD1 is a possible D gene (5 bases). Germline CDR1 reads SGHNT; CDR2 reads YYREEE (reference sequence). Between the trimmed V and J ends, which lost 3 bases and 5 bases, there was a span of 12 bases. CDR3 length: 14 residues. The CDR3 DNA follows: TGTGCCAGCAGCTCCATGGGGGGAGATCAGCCCCAGCATTTT. Translation gives CASSSMGGDQPQHF.

This clonotype was counted a few times. This chain uses TRBV6-1 with TRBJ1-2; unclear D gene. V was shortened by 5 bases and J by 7 bases, with 20 bases between the two germline ends. Germline V gives CDR1 MNHNS, CDR2 SASEGT. This CDR3 contains 15 residues. The CDR3 is CASSPLEPSFGGYTF. CDR3 nucleotides: TGTGCCAGCAGTCCACTTGAGCCCAGTTTTGGTGGCTACACCTTC.

This clonotype has only a few counts. The V call is TRBV7-8, the J call TRBJ1-4; the D is unclear. Germline values: CDR1 SGHVS, CDR2 FQNEAQ. Trimming pared 0 bases from V and 0 bases from J, leaving 8 bases between. The CDR3 covers 16 residues. For the CDR3, the DNA is TGTGCCAGCAGCTTAGCGAGCCGTGCAACTAATGAAAAACTGTTTTTT. This translates into CASSLASRATNEKLFF.

V is TRBV5-1 and J is TRBJ2-2; TRBD1 matches 10 bases. This CDR3 is 17 amino acids long. CDR1 SGHRS and CDR2 YFSETQ come from the germline V gene. Trimming at V came to 0 bases and at J to 6 bases, leaving 8 bases not matched to a gene. The CDR3 DNA reads as TGCGCCAGCAGCTTGGATCTGGGACAGGGGAGCGCCGGGGAGCTGTTTTTT. It encodes CASSLDLGQGSAGELFF.

The rearrangement links TRBV7-9 to TRBJ1-2; 9 nucleotides agree with TRBD1. The CDR3 contains 14 residues. The ends lost 3 bases at V and 5 bases at J; junction bases unmatched: 4. Germline V CDR1 and CDR2: SEHNR, FQNEAQ (reference sequence). CDR3 amino acids: CASSLGQGIYGYTF. In nucleotides, the CDR3 is TGTGCCAGCAGCTTGGGACAGGGAATATATGGCTACACCTTC.